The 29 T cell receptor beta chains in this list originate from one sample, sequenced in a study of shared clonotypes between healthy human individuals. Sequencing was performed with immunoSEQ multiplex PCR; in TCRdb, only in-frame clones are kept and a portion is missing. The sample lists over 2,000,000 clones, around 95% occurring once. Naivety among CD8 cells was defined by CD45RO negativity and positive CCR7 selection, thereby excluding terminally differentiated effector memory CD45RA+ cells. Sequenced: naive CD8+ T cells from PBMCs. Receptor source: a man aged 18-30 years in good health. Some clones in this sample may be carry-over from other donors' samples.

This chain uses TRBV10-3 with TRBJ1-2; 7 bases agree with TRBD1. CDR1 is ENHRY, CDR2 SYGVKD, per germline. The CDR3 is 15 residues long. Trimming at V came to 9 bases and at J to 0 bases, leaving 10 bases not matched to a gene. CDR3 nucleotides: TGTGCCATTCCCAGGGGGGAGGCTACTAACTATGGCTACACCTTC. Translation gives CAIPRGEATNYGYTF.

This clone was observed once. CDR3 loop: CAISERGLAVVSYEQYF. The DNA of the CDR3 is TGTGCCATCAGTGAGCGAGGACTAGCTGTGGTCTCCTACGAGCAGTACTTC. This chain connects TRBV10-3 to TRBJ2-7; TRBD2 matches 8 bases. The J segment lost 0 bases and the V segment lost 2 bases, leaving 9 bases of the junction unmatched. CDR3 length equals 17 residues. Germline V gene sequence: CDR1 ENHRY, CDR2 SYGVKD.

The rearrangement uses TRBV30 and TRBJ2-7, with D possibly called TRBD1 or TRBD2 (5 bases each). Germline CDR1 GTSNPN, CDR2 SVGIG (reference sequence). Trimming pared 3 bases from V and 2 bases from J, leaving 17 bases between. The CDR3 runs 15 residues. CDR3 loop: CAWSLGTPGAYEQYF. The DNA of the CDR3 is TGTGCCTGGAGCCTCGGGACCCCGGGCGCCTACGAGCAGTACTTC.

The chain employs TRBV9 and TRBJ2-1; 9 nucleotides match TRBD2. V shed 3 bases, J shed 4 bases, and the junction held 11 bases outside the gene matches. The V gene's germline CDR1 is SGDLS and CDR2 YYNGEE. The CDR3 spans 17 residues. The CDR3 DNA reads TGTGCCAGCAGCGAAAACTCACTAGCGGGTGGTTACAATGAGCAGTTCTTC. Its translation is CASSENSLAGGYNEQFF. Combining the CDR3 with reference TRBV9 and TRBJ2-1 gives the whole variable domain DSGVTQTPKHLITATGQRVTLRCSPRSGDLSVYWYQQSLDQGLQFLIQYYNGEERAKGNILERFSAQQFPDLHSELNLSSLELGDSALYFCASSENSLAGGYNEQFFGPGTRLTVL.

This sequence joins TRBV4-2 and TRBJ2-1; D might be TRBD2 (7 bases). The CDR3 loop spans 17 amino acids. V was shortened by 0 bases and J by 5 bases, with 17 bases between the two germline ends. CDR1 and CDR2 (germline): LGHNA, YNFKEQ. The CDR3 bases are TGTGCCAGCAGCCAAGAAGGATGGGGGGGGCCTAACAATGAGCAGTTCTTC. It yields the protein CASSQEGWGGPNNEQFF.

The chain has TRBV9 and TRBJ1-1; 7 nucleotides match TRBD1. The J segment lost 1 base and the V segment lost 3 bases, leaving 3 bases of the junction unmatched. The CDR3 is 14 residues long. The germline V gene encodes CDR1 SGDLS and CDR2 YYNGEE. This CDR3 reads CASSAYRGNTEAFF. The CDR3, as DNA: TGTGCCAGCAGCGCGTACAGGGGGAACACTGAAGCTTTCTTT.

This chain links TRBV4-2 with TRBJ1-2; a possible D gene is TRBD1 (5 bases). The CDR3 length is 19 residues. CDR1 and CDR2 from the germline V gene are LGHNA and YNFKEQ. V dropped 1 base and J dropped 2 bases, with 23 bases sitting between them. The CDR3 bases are TGTGCCAGCAGCCAAGGCCCTCCAATAGTCGGGGGTGGAAACTATGGCTACACCTTC. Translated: CASSQGPPIVGGGNYGYTF.

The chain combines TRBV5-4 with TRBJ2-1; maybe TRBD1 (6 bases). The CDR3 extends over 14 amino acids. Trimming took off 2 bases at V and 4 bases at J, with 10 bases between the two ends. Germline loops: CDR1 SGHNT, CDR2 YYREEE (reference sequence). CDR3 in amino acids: CASSFGTKYNEQFF. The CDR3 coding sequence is TGTGCCAGCAGCTTCGGGACAAAATACAATGAGCAGTTCTTC.

The CDR3: CASSLVRQVDTGELFF. The CDR3 DNA reads as TGTGCCAGCAGCTTGGTCCGACAGGTGGACACCGGGGAGCTGTTTTTT. The chain is built from TRBV7-9 and TRBJ2-2; D perhaps matches TRBD1 (6 bases). The germline CDR1 and CDR2 sequences are SEHNR and FQNEAQ (reference sequence). Trimming pared 3 bases from V and 3 bases from J, leaving 14 bases between. The CDR3 loop spans 16 amino acids.

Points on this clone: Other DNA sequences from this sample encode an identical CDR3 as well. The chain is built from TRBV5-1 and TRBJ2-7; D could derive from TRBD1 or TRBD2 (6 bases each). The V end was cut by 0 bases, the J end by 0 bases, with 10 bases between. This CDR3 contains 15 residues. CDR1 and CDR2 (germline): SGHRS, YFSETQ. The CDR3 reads CASSLEGGSSYEQYF. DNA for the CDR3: TGCGCCAGCAGCTTGGAAGGGGGGAGCTCCTACGAGCAGTACTTC.

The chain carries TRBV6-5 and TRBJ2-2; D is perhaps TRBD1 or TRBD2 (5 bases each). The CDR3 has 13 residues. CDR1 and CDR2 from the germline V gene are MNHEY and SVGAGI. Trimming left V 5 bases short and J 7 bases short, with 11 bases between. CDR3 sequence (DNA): TGTGCCAGCAGTCCGGAGAGGGGCGGGGAGCTGTTTTTT. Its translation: CASSPERGGELFF.

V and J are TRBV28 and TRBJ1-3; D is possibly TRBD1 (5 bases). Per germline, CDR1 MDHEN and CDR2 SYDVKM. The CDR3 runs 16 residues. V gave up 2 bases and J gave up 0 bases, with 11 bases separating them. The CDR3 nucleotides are TGTGCCAGCAGTTTAAGGGGTCAGAGCTCTGGAAACACCATATATTTT. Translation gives CASSLRGQSSGNTIYF.

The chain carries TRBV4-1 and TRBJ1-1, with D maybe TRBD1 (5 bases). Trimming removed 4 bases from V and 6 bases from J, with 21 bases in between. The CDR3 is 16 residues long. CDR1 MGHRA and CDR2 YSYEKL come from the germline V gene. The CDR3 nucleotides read TGCGCCAGCAGCCGAGATTACCGGGACGGTGGCTCTGAAGCTTTCTTT. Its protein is CASSRDYRDGGSEAFF.

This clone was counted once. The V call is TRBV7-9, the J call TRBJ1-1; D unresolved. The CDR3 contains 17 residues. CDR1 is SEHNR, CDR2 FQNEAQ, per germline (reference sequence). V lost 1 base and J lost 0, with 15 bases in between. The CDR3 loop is CASSLGFVGNMNTEAFF. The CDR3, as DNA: TGTGCCAGCAGCTTAGGGTTTGTTGGGAACATGAACACTGAAGCTTTCTTT.

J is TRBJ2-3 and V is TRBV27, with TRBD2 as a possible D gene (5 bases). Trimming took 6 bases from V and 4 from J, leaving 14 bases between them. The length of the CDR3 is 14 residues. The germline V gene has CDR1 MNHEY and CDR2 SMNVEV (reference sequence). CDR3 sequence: CASRAGFEADTQYF. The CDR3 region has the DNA TGTGCCAGCAGGGCGGGCTTCGAGGCAGATACGCAGTATTTT.

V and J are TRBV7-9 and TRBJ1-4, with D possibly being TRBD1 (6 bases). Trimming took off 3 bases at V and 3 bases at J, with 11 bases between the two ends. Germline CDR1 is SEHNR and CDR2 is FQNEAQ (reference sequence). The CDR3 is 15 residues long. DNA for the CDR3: TGTGCCAGCAGCTTTAGGACAGACCCTAATGAAAAACTGTTTTTT. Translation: CASSFRTDPNEKLFF.

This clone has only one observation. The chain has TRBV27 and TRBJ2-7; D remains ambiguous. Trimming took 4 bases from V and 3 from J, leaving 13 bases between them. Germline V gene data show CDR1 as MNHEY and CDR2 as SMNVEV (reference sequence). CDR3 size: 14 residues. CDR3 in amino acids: CASSYTGGGYEQYF. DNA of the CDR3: TGTGCCAGCAGTTACACGGGCGGCGGCTACGAGCAGTACTTC.

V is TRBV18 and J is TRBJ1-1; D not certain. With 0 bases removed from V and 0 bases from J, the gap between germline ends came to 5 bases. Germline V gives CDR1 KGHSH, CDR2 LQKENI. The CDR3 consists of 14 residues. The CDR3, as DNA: TGTGCCAGCTCACCACCAGAGGTGAACACTGAAGCTTTCTTT. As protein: CASSPPEVNTEAFF.

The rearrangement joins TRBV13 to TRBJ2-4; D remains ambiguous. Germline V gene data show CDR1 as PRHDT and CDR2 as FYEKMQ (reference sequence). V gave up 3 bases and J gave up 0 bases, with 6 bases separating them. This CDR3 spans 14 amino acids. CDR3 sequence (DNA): TGTGCCAGCAGCTTGGGTCTAGCCAAAAACATTCAGTACTTC. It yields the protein CASSLGLAKNIQYF.

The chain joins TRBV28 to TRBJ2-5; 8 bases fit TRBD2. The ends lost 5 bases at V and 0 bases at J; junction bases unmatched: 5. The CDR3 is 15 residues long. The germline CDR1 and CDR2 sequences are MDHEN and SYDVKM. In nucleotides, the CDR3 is TGTGCCAGCAGTGCCCCGGGGGGGAACCAAGAGACCCAGTACTTC. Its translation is CASSAPGGNQETQYF.

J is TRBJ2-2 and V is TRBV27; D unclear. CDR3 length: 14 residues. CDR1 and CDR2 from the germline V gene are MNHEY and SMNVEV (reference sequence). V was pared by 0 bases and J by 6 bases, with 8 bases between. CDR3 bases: TGTGCCAGCAGTTTATCAGGGATCGCCGGGGAGCTGTTTTTT. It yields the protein CASSLSGIAGELFF.

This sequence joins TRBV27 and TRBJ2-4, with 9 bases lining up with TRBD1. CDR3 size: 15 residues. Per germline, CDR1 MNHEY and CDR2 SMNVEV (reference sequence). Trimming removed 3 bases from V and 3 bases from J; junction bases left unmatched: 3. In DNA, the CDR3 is TGTGCCAGCAGTTTGGACAGGGGCGGCAAAAACATTCAGTACTTC. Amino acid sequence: CASSLDRGGKNIQYF.

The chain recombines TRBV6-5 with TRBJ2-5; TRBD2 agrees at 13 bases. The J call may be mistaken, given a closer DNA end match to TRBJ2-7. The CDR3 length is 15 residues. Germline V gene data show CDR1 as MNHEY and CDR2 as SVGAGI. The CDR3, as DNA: TGTGCCAGCAGCTGGACTAGCGGGAGTTCCTACGAGCAGTACTTC. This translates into CASSWTSGSSYEQYF.

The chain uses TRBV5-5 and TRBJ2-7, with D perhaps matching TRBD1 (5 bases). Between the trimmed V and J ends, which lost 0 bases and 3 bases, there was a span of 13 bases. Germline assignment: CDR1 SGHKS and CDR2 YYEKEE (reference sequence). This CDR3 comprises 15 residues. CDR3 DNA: TGTGCCAGCAGCTTGGCGCAGGGCTCCGTCTACGAGCAGTACTTC. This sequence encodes CASSLAQGSVYEQYF. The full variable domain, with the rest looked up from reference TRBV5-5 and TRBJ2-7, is DAGVTQSPTHLIKTRGQQVTLRCSPISGHKSVSWYQQVLGQGPQFIFQYYEKEERGRGNFPDRFSARQFPNYSSELNVNALLLGDSALYLCASSLAQGSVYEQYFGPGTRLTVT.

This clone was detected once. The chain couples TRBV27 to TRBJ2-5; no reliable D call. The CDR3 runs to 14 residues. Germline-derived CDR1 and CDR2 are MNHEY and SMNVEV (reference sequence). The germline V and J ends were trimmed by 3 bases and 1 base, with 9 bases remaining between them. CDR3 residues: CASSFTAFQETQYF. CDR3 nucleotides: TGTGCCAGCAGTTTTACCGCTTTCCAAGAGACCCAGTACTTC.

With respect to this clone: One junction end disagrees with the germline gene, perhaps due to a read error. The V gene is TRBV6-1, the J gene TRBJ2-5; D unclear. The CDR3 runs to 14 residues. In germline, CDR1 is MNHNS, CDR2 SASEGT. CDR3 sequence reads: CASTEEDWQETQYF. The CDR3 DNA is TGTGCCAGCACTGAAGAAGACTGGCAAGAGACCCAGTACTTC.

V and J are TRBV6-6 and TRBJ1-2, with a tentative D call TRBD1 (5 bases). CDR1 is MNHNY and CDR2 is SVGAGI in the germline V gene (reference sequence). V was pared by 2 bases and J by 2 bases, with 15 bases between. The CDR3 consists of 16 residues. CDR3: CASSYPGGGRNYGYTF. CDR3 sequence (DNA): TGTGCCAGCAGTTACCCTGGCGGGGGTAGGAACTATGGCTACACCTTC.

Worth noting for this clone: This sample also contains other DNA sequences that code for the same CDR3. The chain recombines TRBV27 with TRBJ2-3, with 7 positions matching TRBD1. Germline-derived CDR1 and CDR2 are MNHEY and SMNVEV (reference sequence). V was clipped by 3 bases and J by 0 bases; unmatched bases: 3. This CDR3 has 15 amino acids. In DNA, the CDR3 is TGTGCCAGCAGTTTGAGGGACAGTAGCACAGATACGCAGTATTTT. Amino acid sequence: CASSLRDSSTDTQYF.

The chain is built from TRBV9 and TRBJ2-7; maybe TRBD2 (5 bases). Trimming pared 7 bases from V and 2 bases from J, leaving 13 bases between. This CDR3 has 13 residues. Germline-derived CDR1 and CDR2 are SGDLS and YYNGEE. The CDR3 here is CASGPGSAYEQYF. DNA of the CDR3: TGTGCCAGCGGGCCGGGTAGCGCCTACGAGCAGTACTTC. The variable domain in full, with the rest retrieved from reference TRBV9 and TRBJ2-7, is DSGVTQTPKHLITATGQRVTLRCSPRSGDLSVYWYQQSLDQGLQFLIQYYNGEERAKGNILERFSAQQFPDLHSELNLSSLELGDSALYFCASGPGSAYEQYFGPGTRLTVT.